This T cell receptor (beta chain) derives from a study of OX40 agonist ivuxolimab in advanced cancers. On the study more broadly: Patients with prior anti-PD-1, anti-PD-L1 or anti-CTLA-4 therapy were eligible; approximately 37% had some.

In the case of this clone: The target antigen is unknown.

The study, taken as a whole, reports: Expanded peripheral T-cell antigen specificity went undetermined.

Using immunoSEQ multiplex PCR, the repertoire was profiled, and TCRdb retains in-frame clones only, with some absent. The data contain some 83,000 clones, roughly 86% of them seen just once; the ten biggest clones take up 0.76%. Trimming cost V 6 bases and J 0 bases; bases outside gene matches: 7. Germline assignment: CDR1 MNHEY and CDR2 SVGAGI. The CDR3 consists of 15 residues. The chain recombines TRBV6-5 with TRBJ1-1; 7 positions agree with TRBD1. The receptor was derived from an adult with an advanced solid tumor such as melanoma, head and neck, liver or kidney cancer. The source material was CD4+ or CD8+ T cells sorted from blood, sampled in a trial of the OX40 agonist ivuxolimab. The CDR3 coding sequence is TGTGCCAGCAGGAGGGACAGCCGTCTGAACACTGAAGCTTTCTTT. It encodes CASRRDSRLNTEAFF.